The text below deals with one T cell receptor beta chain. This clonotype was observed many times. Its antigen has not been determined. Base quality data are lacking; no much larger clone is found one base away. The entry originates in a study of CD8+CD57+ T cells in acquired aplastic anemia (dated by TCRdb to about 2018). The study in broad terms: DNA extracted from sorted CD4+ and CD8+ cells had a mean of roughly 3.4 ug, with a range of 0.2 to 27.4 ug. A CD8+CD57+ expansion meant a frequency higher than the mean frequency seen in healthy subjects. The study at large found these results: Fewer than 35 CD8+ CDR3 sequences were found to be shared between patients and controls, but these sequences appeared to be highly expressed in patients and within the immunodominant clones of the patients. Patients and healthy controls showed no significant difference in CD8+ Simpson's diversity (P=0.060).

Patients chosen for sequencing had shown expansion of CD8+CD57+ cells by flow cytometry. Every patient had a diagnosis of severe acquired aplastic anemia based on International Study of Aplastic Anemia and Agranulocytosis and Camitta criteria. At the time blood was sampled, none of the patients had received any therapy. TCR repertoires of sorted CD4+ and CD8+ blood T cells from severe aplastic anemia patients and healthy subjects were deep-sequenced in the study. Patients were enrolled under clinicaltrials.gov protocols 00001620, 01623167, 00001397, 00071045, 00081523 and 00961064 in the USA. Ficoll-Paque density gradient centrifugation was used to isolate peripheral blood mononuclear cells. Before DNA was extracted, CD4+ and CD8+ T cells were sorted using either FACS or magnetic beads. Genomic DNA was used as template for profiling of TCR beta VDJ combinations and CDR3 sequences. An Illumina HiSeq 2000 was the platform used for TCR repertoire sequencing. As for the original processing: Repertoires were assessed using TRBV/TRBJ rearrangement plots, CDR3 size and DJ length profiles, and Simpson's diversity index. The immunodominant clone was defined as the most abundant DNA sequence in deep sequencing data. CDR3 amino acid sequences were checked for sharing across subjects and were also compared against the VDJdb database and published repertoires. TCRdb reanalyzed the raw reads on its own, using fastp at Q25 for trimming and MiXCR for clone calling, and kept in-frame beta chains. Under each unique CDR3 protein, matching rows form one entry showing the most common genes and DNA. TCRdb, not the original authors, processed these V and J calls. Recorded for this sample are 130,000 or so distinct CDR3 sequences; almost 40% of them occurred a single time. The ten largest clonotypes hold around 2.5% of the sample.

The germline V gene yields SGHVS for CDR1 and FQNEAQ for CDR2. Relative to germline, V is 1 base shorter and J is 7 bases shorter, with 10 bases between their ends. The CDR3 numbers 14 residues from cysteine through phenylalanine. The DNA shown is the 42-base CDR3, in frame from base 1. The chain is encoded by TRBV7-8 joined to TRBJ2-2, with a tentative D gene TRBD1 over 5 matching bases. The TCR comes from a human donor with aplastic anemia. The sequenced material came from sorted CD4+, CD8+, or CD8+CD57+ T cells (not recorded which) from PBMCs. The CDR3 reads CASSLGQGGGELFF. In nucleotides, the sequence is TGTGCCAGCAGCTTAGGCCAGGGCGGCGGGGAGCTGTTTTTT.